The clone carrying this T cell receptor beta chain was seen at least ten times. This specimen belongs to a study of tumor-infiltrating lymphocytes in oesophageal squamous cell carcinoma. The V end lost 0 bases, the J end lost 2 bases, and 7 bases lay between the germline ends. The CDR3 totals 14 residues. Looked up from germline, CDR1 is LNHNV and CDR2 is YYDKDF (reference sequence). TCRdb re-called the PCR reads through MiXCR, storing one row per CDR3 protein. There are around 12,000 distinct CDR3 sequences in the sample; under 60% occur only once, and 9.5% to 13% lies in the top ten. Sequencing was carried out using blood. The chain is built from TRBV15 and TRBJ2-5, with D uncertain. This clonotype was obtained from a female donor with esophageal squamous cell carcinoma. CDR3 nucleotide sequence: TGTGCCACCAGCAGAGACCGGGCTCAAGAGACCCAGTACTTC. This codes for CATSRDRAQETQYF.